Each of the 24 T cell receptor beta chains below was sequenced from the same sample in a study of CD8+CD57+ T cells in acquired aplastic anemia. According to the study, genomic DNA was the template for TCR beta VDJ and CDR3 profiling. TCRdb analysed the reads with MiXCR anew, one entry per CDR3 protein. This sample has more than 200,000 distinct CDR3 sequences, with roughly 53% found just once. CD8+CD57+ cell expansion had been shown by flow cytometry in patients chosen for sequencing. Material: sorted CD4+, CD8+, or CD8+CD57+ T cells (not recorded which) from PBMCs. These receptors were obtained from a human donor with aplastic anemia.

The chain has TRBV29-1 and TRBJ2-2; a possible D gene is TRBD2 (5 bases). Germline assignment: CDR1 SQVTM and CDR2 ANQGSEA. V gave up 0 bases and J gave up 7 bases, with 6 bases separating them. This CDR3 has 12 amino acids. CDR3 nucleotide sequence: TGCAGCGTTGAAGATCGGGACGGGGAGCTGTTTTTT. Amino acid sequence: CSVEDRDGELFF.

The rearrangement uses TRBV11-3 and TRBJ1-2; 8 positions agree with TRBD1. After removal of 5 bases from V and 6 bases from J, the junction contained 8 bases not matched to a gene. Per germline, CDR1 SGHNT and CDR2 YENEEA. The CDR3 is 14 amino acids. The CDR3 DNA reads TGTGCCAGCAGCCCGGGCAGGGGGCAAGATGGCTACACCTTC. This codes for CASSPGRGQDGYTF. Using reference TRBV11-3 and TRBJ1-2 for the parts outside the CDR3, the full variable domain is EAGVVQSPRYKIIEKKQPVAFWCNPISGHNTLYWYLQNLGQGPELLIRYENEEAVDDSQLPKDRFSAERLKGVDSTLKIQPAELGDSAVYLCASSPGRGQDGYTFGSGTRLTVV.

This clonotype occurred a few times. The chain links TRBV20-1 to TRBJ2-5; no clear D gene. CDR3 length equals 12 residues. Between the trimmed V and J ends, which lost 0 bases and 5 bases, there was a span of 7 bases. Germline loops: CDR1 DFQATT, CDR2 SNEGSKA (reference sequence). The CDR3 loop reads CSARDPGETQYF. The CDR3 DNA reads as TGCAGTGCTAGAGATCCCGGGGAGACCCAGTACTTC.

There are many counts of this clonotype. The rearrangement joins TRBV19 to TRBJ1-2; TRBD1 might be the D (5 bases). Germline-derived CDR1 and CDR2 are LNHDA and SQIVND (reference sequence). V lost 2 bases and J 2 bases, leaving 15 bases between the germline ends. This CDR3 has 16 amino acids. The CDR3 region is CASSIPRDPGNYGYTF. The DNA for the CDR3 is TGTGCCAGTAGTATACCCCGGGACCCAGGAAACTATGGCTACACCTTC.

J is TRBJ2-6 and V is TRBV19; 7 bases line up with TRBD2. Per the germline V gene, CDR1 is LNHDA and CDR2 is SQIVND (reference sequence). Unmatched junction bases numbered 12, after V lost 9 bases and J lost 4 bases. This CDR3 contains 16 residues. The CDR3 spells CASAFRGVSGANVLTF. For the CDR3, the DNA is TGTGCCAGCGCCTTTCGGGGGGTCTCCGGGGCCAACGTCCTGACTTTC.

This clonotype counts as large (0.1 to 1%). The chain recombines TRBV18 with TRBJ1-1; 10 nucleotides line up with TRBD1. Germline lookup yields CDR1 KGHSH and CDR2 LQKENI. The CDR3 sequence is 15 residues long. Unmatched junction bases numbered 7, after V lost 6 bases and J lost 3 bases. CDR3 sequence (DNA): TGTGCCAGCTCGCCCGACAGGGGGCGAGACACTGAAGCTTTCTTT. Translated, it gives CASSPDRGRDTEAFF.

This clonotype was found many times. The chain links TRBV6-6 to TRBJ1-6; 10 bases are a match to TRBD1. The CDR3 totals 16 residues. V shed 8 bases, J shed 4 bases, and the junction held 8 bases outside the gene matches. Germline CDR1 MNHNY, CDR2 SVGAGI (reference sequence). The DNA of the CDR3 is TGTGCCAGCTCAGACAGGGGGCAGAGATATAATTCACCCCTCCACTTT. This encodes CASSDRGQRYNSPLHF.

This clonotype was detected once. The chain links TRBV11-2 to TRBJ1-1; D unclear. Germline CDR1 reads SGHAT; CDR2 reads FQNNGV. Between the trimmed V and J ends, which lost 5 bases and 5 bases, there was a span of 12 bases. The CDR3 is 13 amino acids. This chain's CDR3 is CASSEETATEAFF. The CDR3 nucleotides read TGTGCCAGCAGCGAAGAAACAGCTACTGAAGCTTTCTTT.

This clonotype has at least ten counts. CDR3 residues: CASSVASAGGYEQYF. In nucleotides, the CDR3 is TGTGCCAGCAGCGTAGCTAGTGCAGGGGGCTACGAGCAGTACTTC. This chain links TRBV9 with TRBJ2-7; 7 bases align to TRBD1. Trimming took 0 bases from V and 3 from J; bases not matched to a gene: 6. This CDR3 has 15 residues. CDR1 SGDLS and CDR2 YYNGEE come from the germline V gene.

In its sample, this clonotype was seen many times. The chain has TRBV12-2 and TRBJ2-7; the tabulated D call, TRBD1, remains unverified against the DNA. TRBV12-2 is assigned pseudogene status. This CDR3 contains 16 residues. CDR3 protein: CASRIQGQLNSYEQYF. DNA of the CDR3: TGTGCAAGTCGCATACAGGGACAGCTAAACTCCTACGAGCAGTACTTC.

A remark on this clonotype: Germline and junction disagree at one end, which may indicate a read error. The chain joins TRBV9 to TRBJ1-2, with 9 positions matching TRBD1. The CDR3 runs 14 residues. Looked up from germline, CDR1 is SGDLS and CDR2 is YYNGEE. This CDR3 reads CTSRLGQGTYGYTF. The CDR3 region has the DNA TGTACCAGCAGACTAGGACAGGGGACCTATGGCTACACCTTC.

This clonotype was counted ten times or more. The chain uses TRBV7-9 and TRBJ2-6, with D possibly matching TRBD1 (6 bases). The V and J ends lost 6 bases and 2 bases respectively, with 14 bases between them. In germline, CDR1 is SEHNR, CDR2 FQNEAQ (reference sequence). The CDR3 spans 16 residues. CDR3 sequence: CASRPQGITGANVLTF. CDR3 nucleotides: TGTGCCAGCAGACCGCAGGGGATCACTGGGGCCAACGTCCTGACTTTC.

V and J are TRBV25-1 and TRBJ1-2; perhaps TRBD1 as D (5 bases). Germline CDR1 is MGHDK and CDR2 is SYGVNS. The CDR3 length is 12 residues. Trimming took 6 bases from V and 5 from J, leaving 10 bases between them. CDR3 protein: CASRAGLYGYTF. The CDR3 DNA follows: TGTGCCAGCAGAGCAGGGTTGTATGGCTACACCTTC.

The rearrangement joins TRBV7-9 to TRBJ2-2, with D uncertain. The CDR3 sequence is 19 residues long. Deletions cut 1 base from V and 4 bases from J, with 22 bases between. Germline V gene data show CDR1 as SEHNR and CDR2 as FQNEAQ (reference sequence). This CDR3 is CASSLVMVVGLPATGELFF. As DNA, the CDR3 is TGTGCCAGCAGCTTAGTAATGGTGGTTGGGCTTCCGGCCACCGGGGAGCTGTTTTTT. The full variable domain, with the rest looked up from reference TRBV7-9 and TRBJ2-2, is DTGVSQNPRHKITKRGQNVTFRCDPISEHNRLYWYRQTLGQGPEFLTYFQNEAQLEKSRLLSDRFSAERPKGSFSTLEIQRTEQGDSAMYLCASSLVMVVGLPATGELFFGEGSRLTVL.

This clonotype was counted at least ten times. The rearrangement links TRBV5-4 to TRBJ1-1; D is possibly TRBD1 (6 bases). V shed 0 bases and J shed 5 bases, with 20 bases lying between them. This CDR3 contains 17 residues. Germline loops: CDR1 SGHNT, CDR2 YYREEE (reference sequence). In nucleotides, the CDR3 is TGTGCCAGCAGCTTGGGGGGGGGGCTTCTTCCACGGACTGAAGCTTTCTTT. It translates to CASSLGGGLLPRTEAFF.

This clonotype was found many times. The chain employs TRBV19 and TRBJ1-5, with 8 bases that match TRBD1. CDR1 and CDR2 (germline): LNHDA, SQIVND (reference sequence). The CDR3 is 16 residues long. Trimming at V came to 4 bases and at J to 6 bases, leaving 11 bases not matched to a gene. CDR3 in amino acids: CASSRTTGVLPQPQHF. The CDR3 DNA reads TGTGCCAGTAGTAGAACGACAGGGGTTTTGCCTCAGCCCCAGCATTTT. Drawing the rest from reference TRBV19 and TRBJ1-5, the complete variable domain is DGGITQSPKYLFRKEGQNVTLSCEQNLNHDAMYWYRQDPGQGLRLIYYSQIVNDFQKGDIAEGYSVSREKKESFPLTVTSAQKNPTAFYLCASSRTTGVLPQPQHFGDGTRLSIL.

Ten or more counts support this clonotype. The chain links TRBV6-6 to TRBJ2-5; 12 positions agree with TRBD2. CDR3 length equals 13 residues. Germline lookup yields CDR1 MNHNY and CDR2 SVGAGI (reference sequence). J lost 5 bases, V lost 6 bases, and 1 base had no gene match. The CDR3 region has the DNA TGTGCCAGCAGCGGACTAGCGGGGGAGACCCAGTACTTC. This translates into CASSGLAGETQYF.

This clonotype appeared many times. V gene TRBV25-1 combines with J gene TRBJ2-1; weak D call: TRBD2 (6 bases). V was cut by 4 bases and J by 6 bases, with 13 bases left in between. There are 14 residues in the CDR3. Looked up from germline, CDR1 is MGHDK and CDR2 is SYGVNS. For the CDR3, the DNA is TGTGCCAGCAGTGCCCAGCGGGTCCTCAATGAGCAGTTCTTC. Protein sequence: CASSAQRVLNEQFF.

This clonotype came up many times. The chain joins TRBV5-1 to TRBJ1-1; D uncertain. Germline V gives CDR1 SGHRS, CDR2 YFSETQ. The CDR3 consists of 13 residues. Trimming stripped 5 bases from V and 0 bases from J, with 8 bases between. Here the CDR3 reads CASREQMNTEAFF. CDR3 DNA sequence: TGCGCCAGCAGGGAACAGATGAACACTGAAGCTTTCTTT.

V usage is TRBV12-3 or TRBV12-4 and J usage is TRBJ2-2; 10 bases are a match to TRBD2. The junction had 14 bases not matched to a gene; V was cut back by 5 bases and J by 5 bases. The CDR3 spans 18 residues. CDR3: CASSPLGQRGGGTGELFF. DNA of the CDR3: TGTGCCAGCAGTCCCCTAGGGCAGCGGGGGGGTGGAACCGGGGAGCTGTTTTTT.

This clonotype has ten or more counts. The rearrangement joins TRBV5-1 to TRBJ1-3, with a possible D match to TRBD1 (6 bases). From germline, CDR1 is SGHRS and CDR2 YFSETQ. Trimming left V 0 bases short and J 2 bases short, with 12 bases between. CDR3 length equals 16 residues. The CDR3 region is CASSLEAGATGNTIYF. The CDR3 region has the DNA TGCGCCAGCAGCTTGGAAGCGGGGGCCACTGGAAACACCATATATTTT.

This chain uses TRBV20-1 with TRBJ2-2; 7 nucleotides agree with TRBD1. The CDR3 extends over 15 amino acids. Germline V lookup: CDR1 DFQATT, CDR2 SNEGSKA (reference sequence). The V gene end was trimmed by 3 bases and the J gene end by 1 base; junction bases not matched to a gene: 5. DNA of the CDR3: TGCAGTGCTAGCGGACAGGTCTTGAACACCGGGGAGCTGTTTTTT. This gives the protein CSASGQVLNTGELFF.

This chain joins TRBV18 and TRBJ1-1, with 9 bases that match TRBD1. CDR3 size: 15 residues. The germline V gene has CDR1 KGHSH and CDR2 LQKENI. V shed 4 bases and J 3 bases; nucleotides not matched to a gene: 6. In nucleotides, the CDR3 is TGTGCCAGCTCACTATACAGGGGGCGAGACACTGAAGCTTTCTTT. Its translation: CASSLYRGRDTEAFF.

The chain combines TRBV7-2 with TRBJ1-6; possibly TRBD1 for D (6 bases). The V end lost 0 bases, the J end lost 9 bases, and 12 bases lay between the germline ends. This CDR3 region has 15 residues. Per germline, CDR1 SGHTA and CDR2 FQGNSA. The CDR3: CASSLAGGRFSPLHF. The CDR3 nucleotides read TGTGCCAGCAGCTTAGCAGGGGGAAGGTTTTCACCCCTCCACTTT.